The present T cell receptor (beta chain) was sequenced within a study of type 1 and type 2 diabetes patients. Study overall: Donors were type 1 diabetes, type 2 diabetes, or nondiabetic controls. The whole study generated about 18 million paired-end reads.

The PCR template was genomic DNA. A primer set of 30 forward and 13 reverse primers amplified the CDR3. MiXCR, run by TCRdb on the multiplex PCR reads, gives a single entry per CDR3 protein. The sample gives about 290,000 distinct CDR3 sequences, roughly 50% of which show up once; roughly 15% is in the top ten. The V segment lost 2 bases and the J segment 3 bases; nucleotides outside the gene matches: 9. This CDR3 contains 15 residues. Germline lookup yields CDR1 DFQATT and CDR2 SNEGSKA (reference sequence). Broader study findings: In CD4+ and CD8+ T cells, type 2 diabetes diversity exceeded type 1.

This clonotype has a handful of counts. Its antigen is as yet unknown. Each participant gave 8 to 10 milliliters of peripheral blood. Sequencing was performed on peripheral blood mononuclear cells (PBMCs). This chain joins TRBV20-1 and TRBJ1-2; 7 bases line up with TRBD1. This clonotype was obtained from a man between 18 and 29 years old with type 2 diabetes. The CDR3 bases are TGCAGTGCTAGATTCGCGGGAACAGGGGACTATGGCTACACCTTC. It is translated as CSARFAGTGDYGYTF.